The present T cell receptor (beta chain) was sequenced within a study of Graves' ophthalmopathy and Graves' hyperthyroidism. Overall study context: The authors collected peripheral blood at initial diagnosis, before any treatment. Study results and caveats: Sensitivity reached more than 70% and specificity under 85% when the model predicted ophthalmopathy progression.

Amplified TCR beta CDR3 regions were obtained using RNA transcripts as template. Amplification began with first-round RT-PCR using HTBI primers, then second-round multiplex PCR was performed. TCRdb called the multiplex PCR reads again in MiXCR, with one record for every CDR3 protein. The sample carries about 380,000 distinct CDR3 sequences, 15% recorded once. Patients were diagnosed from clinical symptoms, serum thyroxine, TRAb, thyroid ultrasound and orbital computed tomography. This clonotype was counted ten times or more. Its antigen remains unknown. Trimming left V 6 bases short and J 1 base short, with 13 bases between. Germline loops: CDR1 MNHEY, CDR2 SVGAGI. The CDR3 sequence is 16 residues long.

The genes are TRBV6-5 and TRBJ1-6; D is possibly TRBD1 (6 bases). This clonotype originated in a woman between 18 and 30 years old with stable Graves' hyperthyroidism. Sequencing used peripheral blood. CDR3 in amino acids: CASRRGHGSYNSPLHF. CDR3 bases: TGTGCCAGCAGACGGGGACACGGATCCTATAATTCACCCCTCCACTTT.